Presented here are 8 T cell receptor beta chains from one specimen sequenced in a study of OX40 agonist ivuxolimab in advanced cancers. The repertoire was sequenced with immunoSEQ multiplex PCR; TCRdb's copy has only in-frame clones and lacks some. The repertoire includes 60,000 to 70,000 clones, just under 90% of them detected once, and 1.5% to 2% sits in the top ten. The input for sequencing was CD4+ or CD8+ T cells sorted from blood, taken in a trial of the OX40 agonist ivuxolimab. The receptors here all came from an adult with an advanced solid tumor such as melanoma, head and neck, liver or kidney cancer.

The chain carries TRBV7-8 and TRBJ2-2; 11 bases align to TRBD2. This CDR3 has 16 residues. Germline-derived CDR1 and CDR2 are SGHVS and FQNEAQ. Trimming took 5 bases from V and 7 from J; bases not matched to a gene: 9. In DNA form, the CDR3 reads TGTGCCAGCAGCCGTAGCGGGGGGGCCACGGGCGGGGAGCTGTTTTTT. Encoded protein: CASSRSGGATGGELFF. Variable domain in full (rest from reference TRBV7-8 and TRBJ2-2): GAGVSQSPRYKVAKRGQDVALRCDPISGHVSLFWYQQALGQGPEFLTYFQNEAQLDKSGLPSDRFFAERPEGSVSTLKIQRTQQEDSAVYLCASSRSGGATGGELFFGEGSRLTVL.

The chain couples TRBV18 to TRBJ1-1; 8 bases match TRBD1. The CDR3 contains 14 residues. CDR1 and CDR2 (germline): KGHSH, LQKENI. J lost 4 bases, V lost 6 bases, and 7 bases had no gene match. CDR3 in DNA: TGTGCCAGCTCGCCGTCCGGACAGGGCACTGAAGCTTTCTTT. This codes for CASSPSGQGTEAFF. Full variable domain (outside the CDR3, taken from reference TRBV18 and TRBJ1-1): NAGVMQNPRHLVRRRGQEARLRCSPMKGHSHVYWYRQLPEEGLKFMVYLQKENIIDESGMPKERFSAEFPKEGPSILRIQQVVRGDSAAYFCASSPSGQGTEAFFGQGTRLTVV.

The chain employs TRBV11-2 and TRBJ2-3; 13 positions match TRBD2. Per the germline V gene, CDR1 is SGHAT and CDR2 is FQNNGV. The CDR3 contains 17 residues. V gave up 5 bases and J gave up 2 bases; unmatched junction bases: 7. The CDR3 nucleotides read TGTGCCAGCAGCGTAGGACTAGCGGGGGCACACACAGATACGCAGTATTTT. Its protein product is CASSVGLAGAHTDTQYF.

This CDR3 is CASTLTTGEQFF. As DNA, the CDR3 is TGTGCCAGCACCTTAACCACGGGTGAGCAGTTCTTC. This chain links TRBV6-1 with TRBJ2-1; the D is unclear. The CDR3 is 12 residues long. In germline, CDR1 is MNHNS, CDR2 SASEGT. V lost 7 bases, J lost 9 bases, and 13 bases lay in between.

The chain combines TRBV2 with TRBJ1-1; D remains unclear. V was cut by 3 bases and J by 2 bases, with 7 bases left in between. Germline CDR1 is SNHLY and CDR2 is FYNNEI. CDR3 length: 13 residues. CDR3 sequence reads: CASSDRGNTEAFF. The CDR3 region has the DNA TGTGCCAGCAGTGATCGCGGAAACACTGAAGCTTTCTTT.

This clone was seen just once. The rearrangement uses TRBV19 and TRBJ1-4, with D perhaps TRBD1 (6 bases). This CDR3 has 12 amino acids. The germline V and J ends were trimmed by 8 bases and 14 bases, with 18 bases remaining between them. Germline CDR1 is LNHDA and CDR2 is SQIVND (reference sequence). The CDR3 loop is CASEQGRGPLFF. The CDR3 DNA is TGTGCCAGTGAACAGGGCCGAGGTCCTCTGTTTTTT.

The V call is TRBV6-1, the J call TRBJ1-2; a weak D match, TRBD1 (5 bases). The ends were cut back, 5 bases at V and 1 base at J, with 14 bases in the middle. The CDR3 totals 15 residues. Looked up from germline, CDR1 is MNHNS and CDR2 is SASEGT. The CDR3 here is CASSPRGGNNYGYTF. The CDR3, as DNA: TGTGCCAGCAGTCCTAGGGGCGGGAATAACTATGGCTACACCTTC.

V gene TRBV5-6 combines with J gene TRBJ2-5; 8 bases are shared with TRBD1. The CDR3 runs to 16 residues. After removal of 4 bases from V and 2 bases from J, the junction contained 10 bases not matched to a gene. CDR1 is SGHDT, CDR2 YYEEEE, per germline. The CDR3 reads CASSKRAGTGQETQYF. CDR3 DNA sequence: TGTGCCAGCAGCAAACGGGCCGGGACAGGTCAAGAGACCCAGTACTTC.